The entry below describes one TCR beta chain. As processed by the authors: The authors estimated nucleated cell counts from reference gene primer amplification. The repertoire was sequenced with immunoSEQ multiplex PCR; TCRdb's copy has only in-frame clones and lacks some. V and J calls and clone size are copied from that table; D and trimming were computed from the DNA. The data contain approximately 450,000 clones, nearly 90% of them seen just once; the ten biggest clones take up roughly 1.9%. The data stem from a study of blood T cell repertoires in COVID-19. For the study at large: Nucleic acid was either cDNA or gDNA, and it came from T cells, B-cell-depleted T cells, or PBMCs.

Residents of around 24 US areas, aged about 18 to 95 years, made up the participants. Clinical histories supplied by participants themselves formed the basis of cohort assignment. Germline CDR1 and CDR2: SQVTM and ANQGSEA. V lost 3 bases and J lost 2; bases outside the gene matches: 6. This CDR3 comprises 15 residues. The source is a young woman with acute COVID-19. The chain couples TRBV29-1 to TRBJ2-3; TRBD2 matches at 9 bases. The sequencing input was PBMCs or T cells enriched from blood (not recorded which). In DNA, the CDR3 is TGCAGCGTTGAGCGCGGGAGGGCCGTCACAGATACGCAGTATTTT. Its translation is CSVERGRAVTDTQYF.